These T cell receptor beta chains were read from a single sample in a study of blood T cell repertoires in COVID-19. Libraries were prepared by immunoSEQ multiplex PCR; TCRdb keeps only in-frame clonotypes and omits some of them. The sample shows about 370,000 clones, around 87% of them seen only once. The specimen was PBMCs or T cells enriched from blood (not recorded which). These TCRs come from a man between 18 and 35 years old who had recovered from COVID-19. Each CDR3 is given with its conserved first and last residue.

V	J	CDR3
TRBV28	TRBJ2-5	CASSFPSTETQYF
TRBV5-5	TRBJ2-3	CASSPGSSGYTDTQYF
TRBV5-4	TRBJ2-2	CASSLPGTSSYPGELFF
TRBV30	TRBJ2-7	CAWSSTGTYEQYF
TRBV18	TRBJ2-2	CASSPPGQPTGELFF
TRBV19	TRBJ2-7	CASGSLTASGNYEQYF
TRBV2	TRBJ1-1	CASSEGGTEAFF
TRBV5-5	TRBJ1-2	CASSQRTGGNHGYTF
TRBV7-2	TRBJ2-1	CASSLQAGGPSNEQFF
TRBV5-1	TRBJ2-1	CASSSSGGYNEQFF
TRBV4-1	TRBJ2-1	CASSQGGGGISDEQFF
TRBV7-2	TRBJ1-6	CASSIRGRVSGSPLHF
TRBV28	TRBJ1-5	CASSSGGSNQPQHF
TRBV6-4	TRBJ2-1	CASSPAGQGGDEQFF
TRBV6-5	TRBJ1-1	CASSLGDREAEAFF
TRBV5-4	TRBJ2-1	CASSFLAGGPRNEQFF
TRBV24-1	TRBJ1-1	CATSAVDTEAFF
TRBV28	TRBJ2-7	CASTDHAVRDEQYF
TRBV5-1	TRBJ2-1	CASSLVAGEFYNEQFF
TRBV6-1	TRBJ2-1	CASSEASGGYNEQFF
TRBV27	TRBJ1-2	CASRKRNKQGRHGYTF
TRBV30	TRBJ1-5	CAWSVYRENQPQHF
TRBV18	TRBJ1-1	CASSPVILTGRESGTEAFF
TRBV19	TRBJ1-5	CASSMGQAWEPQHF
TRBV7-2	TRBJ1-6	CAQAHRDSSYNSPLHF
TRBV9	TRBJ2-3	CASSVVGQGLDTQYF
TRBV29-1	TRBJ1-1	CSVVPTPGTGNSAEAFF
TRBV6-2/TRBV6-3	TRBJ1-1	CASSYGQGARTEAFF
TRBV6-5	TRBJ2-1	CASSYSGTGISNEQFF
TRBV2	TRBJ1-2	CASRRGREEGGYTF
TRBV5-5	TRBJ2-1	CASSSGLAGGSSYNEQFF
TRBV3-1/TRBV3-2	TRBJ1-4	CASSQGSGMGYEKLFF
TRBV30	TRBJ1-6	CAWRKGSSYNSPLHF
TRBV5-1	TRBJ2-7	CASSWGYGRPGGEQYF
TRBV19	TRBJ1-2	CASRTGPQGYTF
TRBV24-1	TRBJ1-2	CATSDPTRGYGYTF
TRBV28	TRBJ2-6	CANLAGQHTPSGANVLTF
TRBV11-2	TRBJ2-5	CASSLDLGHQETQYF
TRBV30	TRBJ1-6	CAWSKVDRNSPLHF
TRBV18	TRBJ1-5	CASSPQGASNQPQHF
TRBV30	TRBJ2-3	CAWSVGTSIADTQYF
TRBV6-5	TRBJ1-1	CASSLTRQGGTEAFF
TRBV20-1	TRBJ1-5	CSARQQGSQHF
TRBV21-1	TRBJ1-3	CASSKDGGHPYGNTIYF
TRBV15	TRBJ2-2	CATSRVLGLTADTGELFF
TRBV5-6	TRBJ2-1	CASSSPPPESSYNEQFF
TRBV27	TRBJ1-2	CASSLNRGRGGYTF
TRBV19	TRBJ1-5	CASSRRQGTREQPQHF
TRBV7-6	TRBJ2-3	CASSLDGGGPSGTQYF
TRBV6-5	TRBJ1-2	CASRDSLNYGYTF
TRBV19	TRBJ1-5	CASSRRGNLSNQPQHF
TRBV28	TRBJ1-2	CASSVHRGQGYGYTF
TRBV3-1/TRBV3-2	TRBJ2-5	CASSPPAPFLAGGKETQYF
TRBV7-8	TRBJ1-2	CASSLIRDLYGYTF
TRBV4-1	TRBJ2-7	CASSPDLMGYEQYF